These T cell receptor beta chains were read from a single sample in a study of radiotherapy plus CTLA-4 blockade in lung cancer. TCRdb's table, derived via immunoSEQ multiplex PCR, lists solely in-frame clones and lacks some. The top ten clones hold 2.9% of a sample with about 62,000 clones, around 76% of them seen once. Sequencing was performed on peripheral blood, taken from a patient treated with radiotherapy plus ipilimumab. Source of these receptors: a human donor with non-small cell lung cancer who had a complete response to radiotherapy plus ipilimumab. Both conserved end residues are part of each CDR3. Each record gives: V gene, clone size, J gene, D gene, CDR3 DNA, CDR3 protein. A D gene is named only where the DNA matches it firmly. Clone size is not always given. Where it is, it says once, few, many or a class for expanded clones.

TRBV5-1	once	TRBJ2-1	.	TGCGCCAGCAGCTTGTCAGGGTACAATGAGCAGTTCTTC	CASSLSGYNEQFF
TRBV5-1	.	TRBJ2-7	TRBD2	TGCGCCAGCAGCTTGGATACTAGCGGGCCCTGGGTGGAGCAGTACTTC	CASSLDTSGPWVEQYF
TRBV5-1	.	TRBJ2-7	TRBD1	TGCGCCAGCAACCGGGACAGGGGGCGAAACGAGCAGTACTTC	CASNRDRGRNEQYF
TRBV5-1	.	TRBJ2-7	TRBD2	TGCGCCAGCAGTTCACTAGCGGGAGGTACCTACGAGCAGTACTTC	CASSSLAGGTYEQYF
TRBV9	.	TRBJ2-1	TRBD2	TGTGCCAGCAACGGGGGGATTAGTTACAATGAGCAGTTCTTC	CASNGGISYNEQFF
TRBV10-3	few	TRBJ2-1	TRBD2	TGTGCCATCAGTGTGAGACTAGCGGGAGGTGAGCAGTTCTTC	CAISVRLAGGEQFF
TRBV28	.	TRBJ2-2	TRBD2	TGTGCCAGCACCCCTTCCCGGGCGGGAGCCGGGGAGCTGTTTTTT	CASTPSRAGAGELFF
TRBV6-1	.	TRBJ2-6	.	TGTGCCAGCAGTGCCCGGGACACGAAACACTCTGGGGCCAACGTCCTGACTTTC	CASSARDTKHSGANVLTF
TRBV27	.	TRBJ2-7	TRBD1	TGTGCCAGCAGTTCCCCCCCGGGGACAGGACCCTCCTACGAGCAGTACTTC	CASSSPPGTGPSYEQYF
TRBV6-5	.	TRBJ1-4	TRBD1	TGTGCCAGCAGTTACTCGACCGGGACAGGGAATGAAAAACTGTTTTTT	CASSYSTGTGNEKLFF
TRBV7-9	.	TRBJ2-3	TRBD2	TGTGCCAGCAGCCGCCGGACTAGCGCTTCGGATACGCAGTATTTT	CASSRRTSASDTQYF
TRBV21-1	.	TRBJ2-7	.	TGTGCCAGCAGCCCCAAAAGCTCTTTCTACGAGCAGTACTTC	CASSPKSSFYEQYF
TRBV11-2	.	TRBJ2-7	TRBD1	TGTGCCAGCAGCTTAGCAGGGACAGGGGCCTACGAGCAGTACTTC	CASSLAGTGAYEQYF
TRBV9	.	TRBJ1-2	.	TGTGCCAGCAGCGTAGACCCAGGGGACTATGGCTACACCTTC	CASSVDPGDYGYTF
TRBV5-1	.	TRBJ2-7	.	TGCGCCAGCAGCCGGGACATGGGCGGCGAGCAGTACTTC	CASSRDMGGEQYF
TRBV11-2	.	TRBJ1-1	.	TGTGCCAGCAGCCCCAGAGGCGGGGGGCATGAAGCTTTCTTT	CASSPRGGGHEAFF
TRBV5-6	.	TRBJ1-5	TRBD1	TGTGCCAGCACGACAGGGGGCAAGGTGAACAATCAGCCCCAGCATTTT	CASTTGGKVNNQPQHF
TRBV7-9	.	TRBJ2-4	TRBD2	TGTGCCAGCGGCGGGGGAAACATTCAGTACTTC	CASGGGNIQYF
TRBV4-1	.	TRBJ2-2	TRBD1	TGCGCCAGCAGCCATCGGACAGGGGACCCCACCGGGGAGCTGTTTTTT	CASSHRTGDPTGELFF
TRBV19	.	TRBJ1-5	.	TGTGCCAGTAGTATAGGGGCAGGGAGGTCCAATCAGCCCCAGCATTTT	CASSIGAGRSNQPQHF
TRBV7-9	.	TRBJ1-6	TRBD1	TGTGCCAGCAGCGTAAGACAGGGAGATAATTCACCCCTCCACTTT	CASSVRQGDNSPLHF
TRBV2	.	TRBJ1-2	TRBD1	TGTGCCAGCAAGACAGACAGGGGAGGAGGCTACACCTTC	CASKTDRGGGYTF
TRBV28	.	TRBJ1-4	.	TGTGCCAGCAGTTTGGCAGGGGCACGCGAAAAACTGTTTTTT	CASSLAGAREKLFF
TRBV10-1	.	TRBJ2-1	.	TGCGCCAGCAGTGAAATAACAGGGAGTGAGCAGTTCTTC	CASSEITGSEQFF
TRBV6-5	.	TRBJ1-5	TRBD1	TGTGCCAGCAGTTACTCCGGGACAGCCAGGCAGCCCCAGCATTTT	CASSYSGTARQPQHF
TRBV6-1	.	TRBJ2-2	TRBD2	TGTGCCAGCAGTGAAGCGACTAGCCCACGGGTTGGCGGGGAGCTGTTTTTT	CASSEATSPRVGGELFF
TRBV2	.	TRBJ1-5	.	TGTGCCAGCAGGGACAGCTCCTCGAATCAGCCCCAGCATTTT	CASRDSSSNQPQHF
TRBV19	.	TRBJ1-2	TRBD1	TGTGCCAGTAGCCCTTCCGGCAGGGGGGACTATGGCTACACCTTC	CASSPSGRGDYGYTF
TRBV6-1	.	TRBJ2-7	TRBD1	TGTGCCAGCCATCAGGGGGACAGGGCATTTTACGAGCAGTACTTC	CASHQGDRAFYEQYF
TRBV7-9	.	TRBJ1-3	.	TGTGCCAGCAGCTTACGGGTAGACAGGTCTGGAAACACCATATATTTT	CASSLRVDRSGNTIYF
TRBV7-9	.	TRBJ1-4	.	TGTGCCAGCAGCTTAGATTGGAGGGCAACTAATGAAAAACTGTTTTTT	CASSLDWRATNEKLFF
TRBV9	.	TRBJ2-7	TRBD2	TGTGCCAGCAGCGCCGCCTCGGGACTAGCGGGATCCGAGCAGTACTTC	CASSAASGLAGSEQYF
TRBV5-1	.	TRBJ1-2	TRBD1	TGCGCCAGCAGCCCCGGACGGTTGTTGGGACAGCTGAGTCACACCTTC	CASSPGRLLGQLSHTF
TRBV28	.	TRBJ2-7	.	TGTGCCACCACCAAGCGGATCTCCTACGAGCAGTACTTC	CATTKRISYEQYF
TRBV18	.	TRBJ1-4	.	TGTGCCAGCTCACCGCGCGGGAGCGGGGCTCTGGCTAATGAAAAACTGTTTTTT	CASSPRGSGALANEKLFF
TRBV30	.	TRBJ1-2	.	TGTGCCTGGAGTGTATATCGGGACTATGGCTACACCTTC	CAWSVYRDYGYTF
TRBV5-6	.	TRBJ2-6	.	TGTGCCAGCAGCTTGGGCGGGCGCTCTGGGGCCAACGTCCTGACTTTC	CASSLGGRSGANVLTF
TRBV28	few	TRBJ1-2	.	TGTGCCAGCAGGGGAGGTGCTAACTATGGCTACACCTTC	CASRGGANYGYTF
TRBV28	.	TRBJ2-7	TRBD1	TGTGCCAGCAGTCCTTTATTGTGGACAGGGAGCTCCTACGAGCAGTACTTC	CASSPLLWTGSSYEQYF
TRBV6-6	.	TRBJ1-1	.	TGTGCCAGCAGTTACTCAGGAGTACAAGCTTTCTTT	CASSYSGVQAFF
TRBV18	.	TRBJ1-4	.	TGTGCCAGCTCAAATGGGGCGAACGGAGAAAAACTGTTTTTT	CASSNGANGEKLFF